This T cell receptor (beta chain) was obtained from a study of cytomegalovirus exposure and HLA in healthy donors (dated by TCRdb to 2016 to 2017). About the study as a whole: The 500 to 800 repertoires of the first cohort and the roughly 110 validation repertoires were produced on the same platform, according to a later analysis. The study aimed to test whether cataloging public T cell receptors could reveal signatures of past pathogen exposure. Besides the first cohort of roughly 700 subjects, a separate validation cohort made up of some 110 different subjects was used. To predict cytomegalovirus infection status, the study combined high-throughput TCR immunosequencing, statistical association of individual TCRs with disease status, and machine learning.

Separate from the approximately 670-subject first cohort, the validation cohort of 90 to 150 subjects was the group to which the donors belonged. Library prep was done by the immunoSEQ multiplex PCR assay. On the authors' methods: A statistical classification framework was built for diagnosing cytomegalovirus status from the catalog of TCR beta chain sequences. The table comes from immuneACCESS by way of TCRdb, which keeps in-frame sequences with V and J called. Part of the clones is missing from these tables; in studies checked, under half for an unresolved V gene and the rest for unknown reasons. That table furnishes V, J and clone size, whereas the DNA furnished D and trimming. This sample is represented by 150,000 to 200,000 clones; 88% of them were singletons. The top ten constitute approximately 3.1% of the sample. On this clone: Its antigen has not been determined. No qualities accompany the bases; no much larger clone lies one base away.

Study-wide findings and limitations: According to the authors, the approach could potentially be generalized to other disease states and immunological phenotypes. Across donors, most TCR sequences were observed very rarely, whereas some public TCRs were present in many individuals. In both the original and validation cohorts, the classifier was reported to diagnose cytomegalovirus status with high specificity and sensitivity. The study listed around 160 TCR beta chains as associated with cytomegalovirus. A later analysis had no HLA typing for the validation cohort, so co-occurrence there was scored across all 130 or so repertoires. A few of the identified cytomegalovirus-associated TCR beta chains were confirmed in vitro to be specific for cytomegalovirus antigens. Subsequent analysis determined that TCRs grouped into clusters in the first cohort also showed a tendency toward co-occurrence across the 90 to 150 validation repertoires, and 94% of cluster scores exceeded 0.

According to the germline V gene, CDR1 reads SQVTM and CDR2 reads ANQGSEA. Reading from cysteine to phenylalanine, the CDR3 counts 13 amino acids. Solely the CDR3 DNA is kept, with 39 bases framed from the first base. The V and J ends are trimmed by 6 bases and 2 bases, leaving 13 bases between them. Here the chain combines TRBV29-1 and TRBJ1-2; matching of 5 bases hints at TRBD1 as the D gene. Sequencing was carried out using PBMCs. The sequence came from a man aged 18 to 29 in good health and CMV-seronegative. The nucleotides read TGCAGCGTCACAGGAAAGGGGAACTATGGCTACACCTTC. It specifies CSVTGKGNYGYTF.